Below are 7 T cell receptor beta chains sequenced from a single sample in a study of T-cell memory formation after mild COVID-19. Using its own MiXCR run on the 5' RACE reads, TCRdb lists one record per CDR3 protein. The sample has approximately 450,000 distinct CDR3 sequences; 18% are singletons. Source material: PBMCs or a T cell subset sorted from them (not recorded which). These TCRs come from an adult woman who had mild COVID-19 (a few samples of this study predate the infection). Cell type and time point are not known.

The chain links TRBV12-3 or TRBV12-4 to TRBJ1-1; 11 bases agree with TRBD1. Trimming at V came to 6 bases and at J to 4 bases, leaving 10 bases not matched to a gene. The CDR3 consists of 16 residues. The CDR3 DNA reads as TGTGCCAGCAGCCCCGGACAGGGGGCGGAGGGCACTGAAGCTTTCTTT. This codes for CASSPGQGAEGTEAFF.

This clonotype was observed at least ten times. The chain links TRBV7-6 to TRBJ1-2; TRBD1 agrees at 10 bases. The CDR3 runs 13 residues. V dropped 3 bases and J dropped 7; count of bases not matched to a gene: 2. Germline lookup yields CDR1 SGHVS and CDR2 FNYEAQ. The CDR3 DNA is TGTGCCAGCAGCTTGACAGGGGGCGGTGGCTACACCTTC. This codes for CASSLTGGGGYTF.

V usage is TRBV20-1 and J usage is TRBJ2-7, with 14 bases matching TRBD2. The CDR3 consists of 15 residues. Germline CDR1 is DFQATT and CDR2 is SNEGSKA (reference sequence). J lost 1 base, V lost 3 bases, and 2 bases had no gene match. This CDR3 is CSASGLAGGSYEQYF. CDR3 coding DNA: TGCAGTGCTAGCGGACTAGCGGGAGGTTCCTACGAGCAGTACTTC.

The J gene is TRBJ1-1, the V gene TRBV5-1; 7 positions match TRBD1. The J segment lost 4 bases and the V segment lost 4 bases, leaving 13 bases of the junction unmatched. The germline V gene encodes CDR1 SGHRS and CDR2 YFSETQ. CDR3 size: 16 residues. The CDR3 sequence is CASSRRQGLVGTEAFF. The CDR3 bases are TGCGCCAGCAGCAGAAGACAGGGTTTGGTTGGCACTGAAGCTTTCTTT.

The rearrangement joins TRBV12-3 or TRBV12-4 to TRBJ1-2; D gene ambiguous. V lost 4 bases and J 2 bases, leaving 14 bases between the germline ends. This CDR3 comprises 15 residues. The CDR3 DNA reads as TGTGCCAGCAGTTCCCACCTGGCAGCAAACTATGGCTACACCTTC. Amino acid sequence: CASSSHLAANYGYTF.

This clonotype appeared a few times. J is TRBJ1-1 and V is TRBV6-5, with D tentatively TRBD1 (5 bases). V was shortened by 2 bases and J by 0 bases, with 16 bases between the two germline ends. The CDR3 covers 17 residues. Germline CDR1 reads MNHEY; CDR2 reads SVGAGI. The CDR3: CASSYMGRGGMNTEAFF. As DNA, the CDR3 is TGTGCCAGCAGTTACATGGGTAGGGGTGGGATGAACACTGAAGCTTTCTTT.

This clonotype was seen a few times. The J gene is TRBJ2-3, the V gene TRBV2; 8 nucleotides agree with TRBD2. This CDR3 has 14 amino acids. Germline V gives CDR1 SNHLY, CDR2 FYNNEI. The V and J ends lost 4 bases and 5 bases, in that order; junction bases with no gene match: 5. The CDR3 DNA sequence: TGTGCCAGCAGTGGCAGCGGGAGCGTAGATACGCAGTATTTT. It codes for CASSGSGSVDTQYF.